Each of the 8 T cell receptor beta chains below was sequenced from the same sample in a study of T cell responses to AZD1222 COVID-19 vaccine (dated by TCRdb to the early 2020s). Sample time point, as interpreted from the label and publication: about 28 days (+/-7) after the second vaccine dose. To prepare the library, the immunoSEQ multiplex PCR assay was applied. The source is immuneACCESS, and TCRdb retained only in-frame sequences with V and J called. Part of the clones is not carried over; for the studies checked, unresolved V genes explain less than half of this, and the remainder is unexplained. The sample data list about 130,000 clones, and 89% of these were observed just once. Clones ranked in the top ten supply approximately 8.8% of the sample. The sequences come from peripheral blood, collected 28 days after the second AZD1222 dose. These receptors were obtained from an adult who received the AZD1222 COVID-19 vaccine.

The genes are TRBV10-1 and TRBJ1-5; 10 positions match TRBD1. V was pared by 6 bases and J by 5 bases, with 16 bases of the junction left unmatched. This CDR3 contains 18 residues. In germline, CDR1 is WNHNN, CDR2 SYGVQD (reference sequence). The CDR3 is CASRRKGTGDGSYQPQHF. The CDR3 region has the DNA TGCGCCAGCAGGAGAAAGGGGACAGGGGATGGGAGCTATCAGCCCCAGCATTTT.

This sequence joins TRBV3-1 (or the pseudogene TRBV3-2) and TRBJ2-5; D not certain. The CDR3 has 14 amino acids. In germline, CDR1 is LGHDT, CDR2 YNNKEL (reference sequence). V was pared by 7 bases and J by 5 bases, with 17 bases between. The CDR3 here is CASTPRTLSETQYF. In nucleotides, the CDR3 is TGTGCCAGCACCCCCAGAACTCTTTCGGAGACCCAGTACTTC.

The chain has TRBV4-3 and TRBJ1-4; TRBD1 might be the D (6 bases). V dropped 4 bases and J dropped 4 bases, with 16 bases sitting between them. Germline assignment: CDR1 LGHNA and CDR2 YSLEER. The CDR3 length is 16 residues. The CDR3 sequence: CASSRLTGKSNEKLFF. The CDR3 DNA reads TGCGCCAGCAGCCGCCTCACAGGGAAGAGTAATGAAAAACTGTTTTTT.

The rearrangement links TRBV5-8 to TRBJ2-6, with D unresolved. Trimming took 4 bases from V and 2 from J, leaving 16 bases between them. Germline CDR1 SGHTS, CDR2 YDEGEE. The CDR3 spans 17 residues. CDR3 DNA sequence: TGTGCCAGCAGCCCCGGCCTGGCCCCCACTGGGGCCAACGTCCTGACTTTC. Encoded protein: CASSPGLAPTGANVLTF.

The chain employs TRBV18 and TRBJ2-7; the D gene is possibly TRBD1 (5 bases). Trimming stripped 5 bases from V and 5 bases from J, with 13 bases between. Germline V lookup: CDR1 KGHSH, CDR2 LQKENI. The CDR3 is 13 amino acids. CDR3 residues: CASSIGVEDEQYF. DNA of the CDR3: TGTGCCAGCTCAATAGGGGTTGAGGACGAGCAGTACTTC.

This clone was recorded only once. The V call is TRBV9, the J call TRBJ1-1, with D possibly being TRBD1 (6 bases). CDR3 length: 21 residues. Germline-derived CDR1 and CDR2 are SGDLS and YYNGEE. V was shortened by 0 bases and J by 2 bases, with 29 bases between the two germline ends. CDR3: CASSVGSGTRTPGSLNTEAFF. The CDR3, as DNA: TGTGCCAGCAGCGTAGGATCAGGGACACGCACTCCAGGGAGCCTCAACACTGAAGCTTTCTTT.

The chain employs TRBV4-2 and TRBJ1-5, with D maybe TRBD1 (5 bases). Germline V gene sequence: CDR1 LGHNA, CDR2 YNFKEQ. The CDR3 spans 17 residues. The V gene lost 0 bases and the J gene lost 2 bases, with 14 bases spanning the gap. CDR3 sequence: CASSQDSAGSGNQPQHF. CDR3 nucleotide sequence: TGTGCCAGCAGCCAAGATTCGGCAGGGAGCGGCAATCAGCCCCAGCATTTT.

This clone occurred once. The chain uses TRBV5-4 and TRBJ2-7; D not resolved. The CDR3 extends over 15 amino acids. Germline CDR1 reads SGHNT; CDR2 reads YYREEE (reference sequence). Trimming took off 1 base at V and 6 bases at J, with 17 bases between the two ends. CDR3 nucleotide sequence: TGTGCCAGCAGCTTGTACGGTCCGAGGCTGAGCGAGCAGTACTTC. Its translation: CASSLYGPRLSEQYF.